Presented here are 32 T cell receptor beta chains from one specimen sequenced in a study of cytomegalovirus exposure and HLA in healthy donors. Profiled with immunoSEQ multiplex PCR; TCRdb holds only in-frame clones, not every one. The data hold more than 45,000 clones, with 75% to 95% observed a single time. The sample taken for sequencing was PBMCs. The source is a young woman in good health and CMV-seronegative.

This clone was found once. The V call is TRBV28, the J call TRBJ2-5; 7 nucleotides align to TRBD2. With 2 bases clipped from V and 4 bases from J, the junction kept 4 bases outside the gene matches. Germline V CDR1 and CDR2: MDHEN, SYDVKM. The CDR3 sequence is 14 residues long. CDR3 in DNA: TGTGCCAGCAGTTTAGGTGGCGGGGGAGAGACCCAGTACTTC. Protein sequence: CASSLGGGGETQYF.

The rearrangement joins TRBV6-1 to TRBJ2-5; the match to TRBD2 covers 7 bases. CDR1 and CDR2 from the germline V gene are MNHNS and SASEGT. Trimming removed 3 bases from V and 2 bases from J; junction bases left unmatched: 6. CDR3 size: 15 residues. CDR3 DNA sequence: TGTGCCAGCAGTGATCTCGGGAGGCTTCAAGAGACCCAGTACTTC. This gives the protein CASSDLGRLQETQYF.

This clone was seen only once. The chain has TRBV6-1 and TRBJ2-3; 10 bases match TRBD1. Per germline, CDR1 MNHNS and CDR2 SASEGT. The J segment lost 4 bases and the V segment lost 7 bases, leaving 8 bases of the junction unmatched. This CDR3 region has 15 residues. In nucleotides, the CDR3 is TGTGCCAGCACCCCGGGACAGGGGTTCTCAGATACGCAGTATTTT. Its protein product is CASTPGQGFSDTQYF.

CDR3 loop: CTSSQGLAGVGNEQFF. The DNA of the CDR3 is TGCACCAGCAGCCAGGGACTAGCGGGTGTAGGGAATGAGCAGTTCTTC. The chain joins TRBV1 to TRBJ2-1; TRBD2 reflects the table's D call only, with no check against the DNA. TRBV1 is classified as a pseudogene. The CDR3 spans 16 residues.

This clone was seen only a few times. The CDR3 here is CASSSGLAGTDTQYF. For the CDR3, the DNA is TGCGCCAGCAGCTCGGGACTAGCCGGCACAGATACGCAGTATTTT. The chain is built from TRBV5-1 and TRBJ2-3; 9 bases are shared with TRBD2. Germline trimming cut 3 bases from V and 1 base from J; bases unmatched to any gene: 3. The CDR3 is 15 amino acids. Germline V CDR1 and CDR2: SGHRS, YFSETQ. Variable domain in full (rest from reference TRBV5-1 and TRBJ2-3): KAGVTQTPRYLIKTRGQQVTLSCSPISGHRSVSWYQQTPGQGLQFLFEYFSETQRNKGNFPGRFSGRQFSNSRSEMNVSTLELGDSALYLCASSSGLAGTDTQYFGPGTRLTVL.

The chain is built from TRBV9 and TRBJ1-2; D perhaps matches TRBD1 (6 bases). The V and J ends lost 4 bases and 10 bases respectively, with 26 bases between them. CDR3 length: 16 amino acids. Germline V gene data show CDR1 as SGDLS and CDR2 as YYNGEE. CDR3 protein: CASSLLLGAGASPYTF. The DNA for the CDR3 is TGTGCCAGCAGCCTTCTCCTGGGTGCGGGGGCCTCCCCCTACACCTTC.

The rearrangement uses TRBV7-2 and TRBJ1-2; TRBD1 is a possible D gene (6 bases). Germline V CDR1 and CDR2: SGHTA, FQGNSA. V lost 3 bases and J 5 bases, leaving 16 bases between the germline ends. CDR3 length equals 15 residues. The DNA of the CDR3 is TGTGCCAGCAGCTTGGATACAGGGTCCGCGTATGGCTACACCTTC. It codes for CASSLDTGSAYGYTF.

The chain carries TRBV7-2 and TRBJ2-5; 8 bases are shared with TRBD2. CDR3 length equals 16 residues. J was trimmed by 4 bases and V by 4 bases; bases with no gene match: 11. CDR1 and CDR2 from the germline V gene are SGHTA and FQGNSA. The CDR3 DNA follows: TGTGCCAGCAGCTCCTTAAGCGGGAGTAGGGGAGAGACCCAGTACTTC. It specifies CASSSLSGSRGETQYF.

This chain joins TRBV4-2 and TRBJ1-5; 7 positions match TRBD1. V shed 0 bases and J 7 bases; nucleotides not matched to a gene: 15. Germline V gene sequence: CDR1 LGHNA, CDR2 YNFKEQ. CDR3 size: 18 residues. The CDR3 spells CASSQDPVTRGGGQPQHF. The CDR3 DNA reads TGTGCCAGCAGCCAAGATCCCGTGACTAGAGGGGGCGGGCAGCCCCAGCATTTT.

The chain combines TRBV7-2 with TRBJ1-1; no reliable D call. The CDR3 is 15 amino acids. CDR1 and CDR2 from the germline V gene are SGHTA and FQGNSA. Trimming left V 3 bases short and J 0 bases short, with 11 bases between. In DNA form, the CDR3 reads TGTGCCAGCAGCTTCTTCTCGGGAATGAACACTGAAGCTTTCTTT. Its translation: CASSFFSGMNTEAFF.

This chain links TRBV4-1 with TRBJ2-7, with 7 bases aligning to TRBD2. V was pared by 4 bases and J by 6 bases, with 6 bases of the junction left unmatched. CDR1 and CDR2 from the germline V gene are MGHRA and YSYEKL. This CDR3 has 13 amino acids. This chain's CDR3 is CASSRGLEGEQYF. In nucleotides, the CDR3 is TGCGCCAGCAGCCGCGGACTAGAGGGCGAGCAGTACTTC.

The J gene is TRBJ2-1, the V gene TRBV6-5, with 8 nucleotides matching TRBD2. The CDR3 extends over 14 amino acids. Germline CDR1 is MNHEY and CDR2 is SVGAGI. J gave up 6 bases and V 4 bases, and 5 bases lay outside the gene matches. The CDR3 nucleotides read TGTGCCAGCAGTTCGAGCGGGAGTCTCAATGAGCAGTTCTTC. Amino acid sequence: CASSSSGSLNEQFF.

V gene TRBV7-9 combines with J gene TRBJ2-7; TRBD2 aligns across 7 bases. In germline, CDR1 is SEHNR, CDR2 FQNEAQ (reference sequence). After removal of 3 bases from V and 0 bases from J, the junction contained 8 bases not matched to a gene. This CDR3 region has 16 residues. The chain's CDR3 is CASSFGGSLSSYEQYF. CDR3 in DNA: TGTGCCAGCAGCTTCGGGGGGTCTCTTTCCTCCTACGAGCAGTACTTC.

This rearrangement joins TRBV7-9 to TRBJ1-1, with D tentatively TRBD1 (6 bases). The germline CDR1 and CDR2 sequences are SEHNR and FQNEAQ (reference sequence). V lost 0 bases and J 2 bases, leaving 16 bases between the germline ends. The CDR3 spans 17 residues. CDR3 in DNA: TGTGCCAGCAGCTTAGCGGGGGGGCGAGGAATTAACACTGAAGCTTTCTTT. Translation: CASSLAGGRGINTEAFF.

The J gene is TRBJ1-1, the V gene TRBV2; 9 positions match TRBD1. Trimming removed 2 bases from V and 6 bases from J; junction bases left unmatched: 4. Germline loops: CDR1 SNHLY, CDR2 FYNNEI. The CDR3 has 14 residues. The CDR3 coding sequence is TGTGCCAGCAGTGAAATAGGACAGGGGTCTGAAGCTTTCTTT. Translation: CASSEIGQGSEAFF.

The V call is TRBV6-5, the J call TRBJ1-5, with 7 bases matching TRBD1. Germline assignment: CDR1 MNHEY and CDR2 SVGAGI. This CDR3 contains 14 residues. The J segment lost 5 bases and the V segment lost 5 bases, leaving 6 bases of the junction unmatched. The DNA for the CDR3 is TGTGCCAGCAGTCGGGGACAGTCTTATCAGCCCCAGCATTTT. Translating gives CASSRGQSYQPQHF.

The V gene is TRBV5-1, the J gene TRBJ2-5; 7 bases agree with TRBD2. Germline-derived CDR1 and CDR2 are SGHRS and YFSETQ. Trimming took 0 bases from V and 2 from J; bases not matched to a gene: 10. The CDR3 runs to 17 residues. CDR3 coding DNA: TGCGCCAGCAGCTTGGCCCTACGCGGGGGTCCTCAAGAGACCCAGTACTTC. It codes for CASSLALRGGPQETQYF.

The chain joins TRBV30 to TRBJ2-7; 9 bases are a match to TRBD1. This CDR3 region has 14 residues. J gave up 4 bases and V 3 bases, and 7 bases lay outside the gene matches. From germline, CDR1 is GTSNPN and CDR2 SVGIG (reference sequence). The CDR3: CAWRGGQGPYEQYF. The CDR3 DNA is TGTGCCTGGAGAGGGGGACAGGGCCCTTACGAGCAGTACTTC.

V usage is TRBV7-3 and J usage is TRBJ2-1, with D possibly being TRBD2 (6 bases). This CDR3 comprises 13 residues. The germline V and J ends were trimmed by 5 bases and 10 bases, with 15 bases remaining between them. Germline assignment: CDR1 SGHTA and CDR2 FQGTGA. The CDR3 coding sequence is TGTGCCAGCAGCCCGACTAGTTTTGGGGAGCAGTTCTTC. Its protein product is CASSPTSFGEQFF.

The CDR3, as DNA: TGTGCCAACTCGAGGACAGGGGAGGACTATGGCTACACCTTC. Encoded protein: CANSRTGEDYGYTF. V usage is TRBV10-3 and J usage is TRBJ1-2; 9 bases are shared with TRBD1. Germline loops: CDR1 ENHRY, CDR2 SYGVKD. The CDR3 is 14 residues long. The V segment lost 10 bases and the J segment 3 bases; nucleotides outside the gene matches: 9.

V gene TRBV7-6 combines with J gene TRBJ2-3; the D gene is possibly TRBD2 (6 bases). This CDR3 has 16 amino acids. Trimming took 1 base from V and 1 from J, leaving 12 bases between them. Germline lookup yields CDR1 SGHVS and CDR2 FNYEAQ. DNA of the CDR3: TGTGCCAGCAGCTTAGGTGCTAGCGCGGGCACAGATACGCAGTATTTT. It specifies CASSLGASAGTDTQYF.

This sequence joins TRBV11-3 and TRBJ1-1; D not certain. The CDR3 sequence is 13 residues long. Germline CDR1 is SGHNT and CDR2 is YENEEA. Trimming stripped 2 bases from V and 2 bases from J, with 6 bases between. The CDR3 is CASSLRENTEAFF. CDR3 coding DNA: TGTGCCAGCAGCTTACGGGAAAACACTGAAGCTTTCTTT.

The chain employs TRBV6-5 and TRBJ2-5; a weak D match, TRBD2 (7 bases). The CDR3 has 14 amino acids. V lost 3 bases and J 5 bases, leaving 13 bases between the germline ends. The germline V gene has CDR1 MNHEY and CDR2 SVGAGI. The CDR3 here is CASSYSGGRETQYF. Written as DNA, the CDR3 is TGTGCCAGCAGTTATTCGGGGGGCCGGGAGACCCAGTACTTC.

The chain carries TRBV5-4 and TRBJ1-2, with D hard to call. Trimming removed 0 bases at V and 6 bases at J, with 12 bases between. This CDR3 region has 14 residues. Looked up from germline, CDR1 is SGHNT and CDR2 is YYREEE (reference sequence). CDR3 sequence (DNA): TGTGCCAGCAGCTTGGCGAGGATTTCCCATGGCTACACCTTC. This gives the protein CASSLARISHGYTF.

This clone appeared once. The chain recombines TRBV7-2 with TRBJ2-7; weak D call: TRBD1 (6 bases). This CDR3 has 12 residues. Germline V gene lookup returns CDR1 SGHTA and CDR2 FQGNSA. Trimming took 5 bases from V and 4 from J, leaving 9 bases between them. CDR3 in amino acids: CASSRDIYEQYF. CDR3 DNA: TGTGCCAGCAGCCGGGACATTTACGAGCAGTACTTC.

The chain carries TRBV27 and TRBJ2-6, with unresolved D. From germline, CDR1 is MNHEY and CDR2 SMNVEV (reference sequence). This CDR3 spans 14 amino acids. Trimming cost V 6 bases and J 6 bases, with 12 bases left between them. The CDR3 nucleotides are TGTGCCAGCAGCCGGAGTCTGGAGGCCAACGTCCTGACTTTC. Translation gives CASSRSLEANVLTF.

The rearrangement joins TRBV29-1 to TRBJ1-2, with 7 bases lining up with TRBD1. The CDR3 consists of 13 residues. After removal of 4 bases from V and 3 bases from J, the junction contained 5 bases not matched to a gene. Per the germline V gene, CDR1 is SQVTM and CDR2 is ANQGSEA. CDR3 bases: TGCAGCGTTGGGGCCGGGACAGACTATGGCTACACCTTC. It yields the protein CSVGAGTDYGYTF.

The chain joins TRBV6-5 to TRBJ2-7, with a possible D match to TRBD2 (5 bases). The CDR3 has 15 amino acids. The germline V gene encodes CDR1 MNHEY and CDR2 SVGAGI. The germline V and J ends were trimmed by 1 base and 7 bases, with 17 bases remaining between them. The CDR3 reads CASSYLAGGEMEQYF. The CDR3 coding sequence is TGTGCCAGCAGTTACTTGGCAGGAGGAGAGATGGAGCAGTACTTC.

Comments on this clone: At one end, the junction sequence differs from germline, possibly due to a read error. This CDR3 is CASSLKGGGWPHF. The CDR3 DNA sequence: TGTGCCAGCAGTCTAAAAGGAGGGGGCTGGCCGCACTTC. The chain employs TRBV6-5 and TRBJ2-7; TRBD1 might be the D (7 bases). This CDR3 has 13 amino acids. Germline-derived CDR1 and CDR2 are MNHEY and SVGAGI.

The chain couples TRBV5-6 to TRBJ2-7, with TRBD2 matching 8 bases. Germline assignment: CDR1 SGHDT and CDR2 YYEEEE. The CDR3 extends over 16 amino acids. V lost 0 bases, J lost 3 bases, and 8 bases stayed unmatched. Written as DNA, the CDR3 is TGTGCCAGCAGCTTGGTTGTAACTAGCGGAATCTACGAGCAGTACTTC. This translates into CASSLVVTSGIYEQYF.

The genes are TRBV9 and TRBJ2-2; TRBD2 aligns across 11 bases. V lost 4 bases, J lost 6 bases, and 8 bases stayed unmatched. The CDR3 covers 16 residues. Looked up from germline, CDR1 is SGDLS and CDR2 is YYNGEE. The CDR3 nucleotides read TGTGCCAGCAGCCCTCTACTAGCGGGAGAGGCCGGGGAGCTGTTTTTT. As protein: CASSPLLAGEAGELFF.

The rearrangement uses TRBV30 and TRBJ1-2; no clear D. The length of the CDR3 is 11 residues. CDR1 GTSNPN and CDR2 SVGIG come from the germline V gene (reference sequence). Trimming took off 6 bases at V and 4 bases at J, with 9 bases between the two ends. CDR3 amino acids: CACPLIYGYTF. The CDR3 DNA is TGTGCCTGTCCGCTAATCTATGGCTACACCTTC.